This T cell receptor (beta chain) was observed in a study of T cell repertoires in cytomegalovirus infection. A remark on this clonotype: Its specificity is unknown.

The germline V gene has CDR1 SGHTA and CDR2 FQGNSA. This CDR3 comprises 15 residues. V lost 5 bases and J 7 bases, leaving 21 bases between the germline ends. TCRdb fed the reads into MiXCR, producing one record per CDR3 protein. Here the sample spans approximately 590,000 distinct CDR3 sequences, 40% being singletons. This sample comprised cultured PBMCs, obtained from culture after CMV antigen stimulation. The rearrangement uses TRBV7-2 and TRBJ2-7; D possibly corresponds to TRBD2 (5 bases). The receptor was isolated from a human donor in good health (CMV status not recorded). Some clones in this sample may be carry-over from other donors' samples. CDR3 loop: CASSPSVRATGEQYF. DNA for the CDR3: TGTGCCAGCAGCCCTTCGGTTAGGGCCACGGGAGAGCAGTACTTC. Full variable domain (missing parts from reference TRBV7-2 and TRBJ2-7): GAGVSQSPSNKVTEKGKDVELRCDPISGHTALYWYRQSLGQGLEFLIYFQGNSAPDKSGLPSDRFSAERTGGSVSTLTIQRTQQEDSAVYLCASSPSVRATGEQYFGPGTRLTVT.